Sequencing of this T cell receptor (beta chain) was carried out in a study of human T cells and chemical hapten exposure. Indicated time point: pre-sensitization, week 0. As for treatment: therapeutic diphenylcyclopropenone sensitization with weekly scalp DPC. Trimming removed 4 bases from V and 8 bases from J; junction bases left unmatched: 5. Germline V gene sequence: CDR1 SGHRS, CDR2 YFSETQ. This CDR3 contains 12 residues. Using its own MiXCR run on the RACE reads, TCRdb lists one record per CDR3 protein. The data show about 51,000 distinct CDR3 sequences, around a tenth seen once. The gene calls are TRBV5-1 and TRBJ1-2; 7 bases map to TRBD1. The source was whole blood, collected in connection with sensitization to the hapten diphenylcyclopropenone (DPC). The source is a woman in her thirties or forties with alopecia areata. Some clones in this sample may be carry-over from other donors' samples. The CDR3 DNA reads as TGCGCCAGCAGCACGGGACAGTGGGGCTACACCTTC. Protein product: CASSTGQWGYTF.